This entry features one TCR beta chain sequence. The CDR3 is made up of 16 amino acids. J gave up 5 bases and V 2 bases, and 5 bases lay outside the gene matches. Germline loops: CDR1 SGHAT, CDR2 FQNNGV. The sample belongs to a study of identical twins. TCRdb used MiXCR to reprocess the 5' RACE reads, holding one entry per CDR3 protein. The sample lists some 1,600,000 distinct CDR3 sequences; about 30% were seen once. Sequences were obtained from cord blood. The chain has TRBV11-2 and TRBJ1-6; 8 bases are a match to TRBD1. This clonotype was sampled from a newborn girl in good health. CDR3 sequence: CASSLYRTGHNSPLHF. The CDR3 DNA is TGTGCCAGCAGCTTATACAGGACAGGGCATAATTCACCCCTCCACTTT.